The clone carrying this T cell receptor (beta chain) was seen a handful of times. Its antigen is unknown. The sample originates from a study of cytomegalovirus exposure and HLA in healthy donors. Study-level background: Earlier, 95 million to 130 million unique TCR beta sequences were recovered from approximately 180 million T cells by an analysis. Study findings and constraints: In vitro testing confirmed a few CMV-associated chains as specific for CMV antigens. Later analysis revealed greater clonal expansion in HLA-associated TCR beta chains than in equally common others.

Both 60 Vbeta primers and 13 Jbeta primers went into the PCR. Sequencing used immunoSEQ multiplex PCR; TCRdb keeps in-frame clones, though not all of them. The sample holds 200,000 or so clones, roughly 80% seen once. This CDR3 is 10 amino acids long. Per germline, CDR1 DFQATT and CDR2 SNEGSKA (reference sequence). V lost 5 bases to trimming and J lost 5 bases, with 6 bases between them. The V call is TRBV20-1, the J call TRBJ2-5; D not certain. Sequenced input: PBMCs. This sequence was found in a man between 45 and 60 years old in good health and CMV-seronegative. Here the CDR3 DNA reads TGCAGTGCTCGGCGGGAGACCCAGTACTTC. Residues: CSARRETQYF.